This T cell receptor beta chain was captured in a study of blood T cells in healthy people across ages. The use of a sample-barcoded 5' primer and a J-beta primer mix characterized a second PCR of 7 to 11 cycles. TCRdb re-analysed the 5' RACE reads in MiXCR, keeping a single row per CDR3 protein. The sample lists some 1.6 million distinct CDR3 sequences, around 35% occurring once. This sequence was found in a woman in her thirties in good health. The sample comprised blood.

CDR3 region: CASQDNRASGGNQPQHF. The CDR3 region has the DNA TGTGCCAGCCAGGATAATCGGGCTTCTGGGGGCAATCAGCCCCAGCATTTT. V is TRBV6-1 and J is TRBJ1-5; D unclear. Trimming stripped 8 bases from V and 2 bases from J, with 22 bases between. This CDR3 region has 17 residues. Germline loops: CDR1 MNHNS, CDR2 SASEGT.